Following are 15 T cell receptor beta chains from one sample sequenced in a study of T cell changes during pregnancy in multiple sclerosis. Data came from immunoSEQ multiplex PCR; TCRdb stores just in-frame clones and leaves some out. Of tens of thousands of clones listed, roughly 90% are singletons. The source was CD8+ T cells from peripheral blood mononuclear cells, collected in the first trimester of pregnancy. The receptors were gathered from a female donor with multiple sclerosis, enrolled in a pregnancy study.

V and J are TRBV9 and TRBJ1-1; 7 positions match TRBD1. Germline V gives CDR1 SGDLS, CDR2 YYNGEE. V lost 5 bases to trimming and J lost 1 base; unmatched junction nucleotides: 5. The CDR3 covers 14 residues. In nucleotides, the CDR3 is TGTGCCAGCAGTCTTACAGGGGAGAACACTGAAGCTTTCTTT. Protein: CASSLTGENTEAFF.

The rearrangement links TRBV11-2 to TRBJ2-3; D perhaps matches TRBD2 (6 bases). The germline gives CDR1 SGHAT, CDR2 FQNNGV. Trimming cost V 4 bases and J 1 base, with 15 bases left between them. The CDR3 is 16 residues long. This CDR3 is CASSYRGRTGTDTQYF. Written as DNA, the CDR3 is TGTGCCAGCAGCTACCGGGGGAGGACTGGCACAGATACGCAGTATTTT.

V and J are TRBV14 and TRBJ1-2; no reliable D call. Germline V gene sequence: CDR1 SGHDN, CDR2 FVKESK. Trimming stripped 1 base from V and 3 bases from J, with 12 bases between. CDR3 length: 15 amino acids. The CDR3 sequence is CASSQGWGGDYGYTF. CDR3 DNA: TGTGCCAGCAGCCAAGGATGGGGAGGCGACTATGGCTACACCTTC.

The rearrangement joins TRBV18 to TRBJ2-1; 11 bases are shared with TRBD1. The length of the CDR3 is 14 residues. CDR1 and CDR2 (germline): KGHSH, LQKENI. The J segment lost 6 bases and the V segment lost 5 bases, leaving 3 bases of the junction unmatched. The DNA for the CDR3 is TGTGCCAGCTCAAGGGACAGGGGGTCCAATGAGCAGTTCTTC. It codes for CASSRDRGSNEQFF.

This chain connects TRBV6-6 to TRBJ2-7; D is possibly TRBD2 (7 bases). Trimming removed 0 bases at V and 5 bases at J, with 14 bases between. CDR1 is MNHNY, CDR2 SVGAGI, per germline (reference sequence). CDR3 length: 15 amino acids. In DNA form, the CDR3 reads TGTGCCAGCAGTTACTCGGCGGGGGCGCAGAACGAGCAGTACTTC. The encoded protein is CASSYSAGAQNEQYF.

This chain joins TRBV7-9 and TRBJ1-2, with a tentative D call TRBD1 (5 bases). Germline CDR1 reads SEHNR; CDR2 reads FQNEAQ (reference sequence). The V and J ends lost 5 bases and 4 bases respectively, with 17 bases between them. CDR3 length: 15 residues. The CDR3 nucleotides read TGTGCCAGCAGCACCGACAGTCATCTGATCTATGGCTACACCTTC. This encodes CASSTDSHLIYGYTF. Complete variable domain (other parts from reference TRBV7-9 and TRBJ1-2): DTGVSQNPRHKITKRGQNVTFRCDPISEHNRLYWYRQTLGQGPEFLTYFQNEAQLEKSRLLSDRFSAERPKGSFSTLEIQRTEQGDSAMYLCASSTDSHLIYGYTFGSGTRLTVV.

This chain links TRBV7-5 with TRBJ2-3; the listed D gene, TRBD2, was not tested against the DNA. TRBV7-5 is assigned pseudogene status. The length of the CDR3 is 17 residues. CDR3 in amino acids: CARSTPGGPISTDTQYF. In DNA form, the CDR3 reads TGTGCCAGAAGCACCCCCGGGGGGCCGATTAGCACAGATACGCAGTATTTT.

The chain is built from TRBV9 and TRBJ1-2; 7 nucleotides match TRBD1. Trimming removed 3 bases from V and 2 bases from J; junction bases left unmatched: 7. Germline V CDR1 and CDR2: SGDLS, YYNGEE. This CDR3 comprises 15 residues. The CDR3 coding sequence is TGTGCCAGCAGCGCGTGGGACAGTGAAAACTATGGCTACACCTTC. Translated, it gives CASSAWDSENYGYTF.

The chain couples TRBV7-6 to TRBJ1-1, with TRBD1 matching 8 bases. The CDR3 runs 13 residues. Trimming took 5 bases from V and 5 from J; bases not matched to a gene: 4. CDR1 is SGHVS and CDR2 is FNYEAQ in the germline V gene. CDR3 in amino acids: CASSTGGETEAFF. CDR3 nucleotide sequence: TGTGCCAGCAGCACAGGGGGAGAGACTGAAGCTTTCTTT.

The rearrangement links TRBV9 to TRBJ1-1; 9 nucleotides match TRBD1. This CDR3 is 14 amino acids long. From germline, CDR1 is SGDLS and CDR2 YYNGEE. V lost 4 bases and J lost 4; bases outside the gene matches: 5. CDR3 coding DNA: TGTGCCAGCAGCTTCACAGGGGGCTCCACTGAAGCTTTCTTT. Its translation is CASSFTGGSTEAFF.

Comments on this clone: The junction differs from germline at one of its ends, possibly a read error. The J gene is TRBJ2-1, the V gene TRBV7-7; possibly TRBD2 for D (6 bases). The CDR3 covers 15 residues. The germline V gene encodes CDR1 SSHAT and CDR2 FNYEAQ (reference sequence). Here the CDR3 DNA reads TGTGCTAGCAGCTTAGAGGGACTTGAGAACAATGAGCAGTTCTTC. Translated: CASSLEGLENNEQFF.

Judged by abundance, this clone is medium-sized. The chain is built from TRBV7-9 and TRBJ1-6; D is possibly TRBD1 (5 bases). CDR3 size: 16 residues. V was pared by 4 bases and J by 10 bases, with 20 bases between. CDR1 is SEHNR, CDR2 FQNEAQ, per germline (reference sequence). The CDR3 region has the DNA TGTGCCAGCAGCTCCTACGGGGGGTTTTGGAACTCACCCCTCCACTTT. It codes for CASSSYGGFWNSPLHF.

The CDR3 loop is CASSIGGSSGNTIYF. The DNA for the CDR3 is TGTGCCAGTAGTATCGGGGGGAGCTCTGGAAACACCATATATTTT. The chain joins TRBV19 to TRBJ1-3; tentatively, D is TRBD1 (5 bases). CDR1 is LNHDA and CDR2 is SQIVND in the germline V gene (reference sequence). Trimming took 3 bases from V and 0 from J, leaving 9 bases between them. This CDR3 spans 15 amino acids. The whole variable domain, remainder taken from reference TRBV19 and TRBJ1-3, is DGGITQSPKYLFRKEGQNVTLSCEQNLNHDAMYWYRQDPGQGLRLIYYSQIVNDFQKGDIAEGYSVSREKKESFPLTVTSAQKNPTAFYLCASSIGGSSGNTIYFGEGSWLTVV.

V gene TRBV4-2 combines with J gene TRBJ2-1; D gene ambiguous. There are 12 residues in the CDR3. Trimming removed 1 base at V and 7 bases at J, with 5 bases between. CDR1 and CDR2 (germline): LGHNA, YNFKEQ. As DNA, the CDR3 is TGTGCCAGCAGCCAAGGCAGGAATGAGCAGTTCTTC. Protein product: CASSQGRNEQFF.

This chain uses TRBV19 with TRBJ1-1; no clear D. CDR1 is LNHDA and CDR2 is SQIVND in the germline V gene (reference sequence). Deletions cut 2 bases from V and 0 bases from J, with 10 bases between. The CDR3 has 15 amino acids. CDR3 region: CASSIWWAMNTEAFF. The DNA of the CDR3 is TGTGCCAGTAGTATATGGTGGGCCATGAACACTGAAGCTTTCTTT.